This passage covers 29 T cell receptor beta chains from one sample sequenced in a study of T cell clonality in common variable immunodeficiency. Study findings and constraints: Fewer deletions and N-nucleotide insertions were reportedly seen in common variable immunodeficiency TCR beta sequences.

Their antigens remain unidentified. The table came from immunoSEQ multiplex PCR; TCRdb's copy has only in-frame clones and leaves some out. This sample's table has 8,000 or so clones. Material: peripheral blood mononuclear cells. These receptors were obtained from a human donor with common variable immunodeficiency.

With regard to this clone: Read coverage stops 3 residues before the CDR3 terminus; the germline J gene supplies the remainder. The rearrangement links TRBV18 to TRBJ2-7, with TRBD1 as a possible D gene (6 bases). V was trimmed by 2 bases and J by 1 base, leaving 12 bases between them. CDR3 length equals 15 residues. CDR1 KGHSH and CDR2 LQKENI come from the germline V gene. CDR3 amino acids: CASSPGAGVSYEQYF. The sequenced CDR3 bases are TGTGCCAGCTCACCAGGGGCAGGGGTATCCTACGAG.

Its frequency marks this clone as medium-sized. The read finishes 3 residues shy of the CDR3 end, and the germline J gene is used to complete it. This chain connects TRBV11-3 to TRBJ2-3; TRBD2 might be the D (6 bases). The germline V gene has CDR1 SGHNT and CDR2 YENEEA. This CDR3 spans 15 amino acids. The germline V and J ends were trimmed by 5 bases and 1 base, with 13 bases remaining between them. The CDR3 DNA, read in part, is TGTGCCAGCAGCCTAGGGACTTTTCGCACAGATACG. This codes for CASSLGTFRTDT. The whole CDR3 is CASSLGTFRTDTQYF.

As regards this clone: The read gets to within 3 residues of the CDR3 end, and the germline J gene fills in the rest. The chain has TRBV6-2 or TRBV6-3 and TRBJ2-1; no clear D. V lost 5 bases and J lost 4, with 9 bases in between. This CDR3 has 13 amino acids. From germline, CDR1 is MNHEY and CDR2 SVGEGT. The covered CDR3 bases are TGTGCCAGCAGTCCTATCCCATACAATGAG. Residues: CASSPIPYNE. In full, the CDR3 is CASSPIPYNEQFF.

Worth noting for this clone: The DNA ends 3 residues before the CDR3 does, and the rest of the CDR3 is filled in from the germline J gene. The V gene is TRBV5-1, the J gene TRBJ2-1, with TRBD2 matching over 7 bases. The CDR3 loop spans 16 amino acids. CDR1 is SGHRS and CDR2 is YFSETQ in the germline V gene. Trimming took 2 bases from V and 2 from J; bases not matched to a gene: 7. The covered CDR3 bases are TGCGCCAGCAGCTTTGGGGGGGGGACTCCCTACAATGAG. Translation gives CASSFGGGTPYNE. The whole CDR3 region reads CASSFGGGTPYNEQFF.

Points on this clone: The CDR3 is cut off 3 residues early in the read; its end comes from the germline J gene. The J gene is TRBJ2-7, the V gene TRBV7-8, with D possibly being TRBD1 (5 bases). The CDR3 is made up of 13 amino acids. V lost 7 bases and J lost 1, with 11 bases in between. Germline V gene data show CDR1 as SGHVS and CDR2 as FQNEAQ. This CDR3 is CASTSGWSYEQYF. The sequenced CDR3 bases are TGTGCCAGCACCTCAGGGTGGTCCTACGAG.

Incomplete CDR3 DNA: TGTGCCAGTAGTACCGGTCCCGCTGGAAACACC. Its translation: CASSTGPAGNT. The complete CDR3 sequence is CASSTGPAGNTIYF. The V gene is TRBV19, the J gene TRBJ1-3; D is unclear. The CDR3 extends 3 residues past the end of the read, so its final part is completed from the germline J gene. Trimming left V 4 bases short and J 2 bases short, with 9 bases between. The CDR3 covers 14 residues. From germline, CDR1 is LNHDA and CDR2 SQIVND (reference sequence).

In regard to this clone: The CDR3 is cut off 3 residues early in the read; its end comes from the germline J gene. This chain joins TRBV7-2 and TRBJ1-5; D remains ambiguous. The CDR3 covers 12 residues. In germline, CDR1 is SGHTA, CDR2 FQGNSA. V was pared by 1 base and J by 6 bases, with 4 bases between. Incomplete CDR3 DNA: TGTGCCAGCAGCTTAGAGGGTCAGCCC. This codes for CASSLEGQP. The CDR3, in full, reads CASSLEGQPQHF.

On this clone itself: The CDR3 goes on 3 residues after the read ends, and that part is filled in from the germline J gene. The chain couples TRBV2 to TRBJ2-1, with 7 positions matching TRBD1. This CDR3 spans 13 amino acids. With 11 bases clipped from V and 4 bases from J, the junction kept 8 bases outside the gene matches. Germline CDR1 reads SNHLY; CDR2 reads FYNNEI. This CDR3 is CAGGGGQYNEQFF. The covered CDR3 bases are TGTGCCGGTGGTGGGGGACAGTACAATGAG. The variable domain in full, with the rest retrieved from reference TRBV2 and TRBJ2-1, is EPEVTQTPSHQVTQMGQEVILRCVPISNHLYFYWYRQILGQKVEFLVSFYNNEISEKSEIFDDQFSVERPDGSNFTLKIRSTKLEDSAMYFCAGGGGQYNEQFFGPGTRLTVL.

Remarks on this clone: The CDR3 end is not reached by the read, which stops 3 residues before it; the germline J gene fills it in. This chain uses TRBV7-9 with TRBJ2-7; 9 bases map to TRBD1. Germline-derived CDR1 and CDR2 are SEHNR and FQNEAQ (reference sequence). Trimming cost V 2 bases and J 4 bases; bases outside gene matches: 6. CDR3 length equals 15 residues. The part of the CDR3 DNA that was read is TGTGCCAGCAGCTTAACCGGGACAGGGCAGTACGAG. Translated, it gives CASSLTGTGQYE. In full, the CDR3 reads CASSLTGTGQYEQYF.

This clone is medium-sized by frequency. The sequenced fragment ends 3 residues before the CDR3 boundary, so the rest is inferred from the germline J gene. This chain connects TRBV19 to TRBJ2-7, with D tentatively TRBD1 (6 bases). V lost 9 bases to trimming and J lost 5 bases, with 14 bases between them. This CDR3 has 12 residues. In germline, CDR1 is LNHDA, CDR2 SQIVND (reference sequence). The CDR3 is CASRGFSHEQYF. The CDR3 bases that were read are TGTGCCAGCAGGGGATTTTCCCACGAG.

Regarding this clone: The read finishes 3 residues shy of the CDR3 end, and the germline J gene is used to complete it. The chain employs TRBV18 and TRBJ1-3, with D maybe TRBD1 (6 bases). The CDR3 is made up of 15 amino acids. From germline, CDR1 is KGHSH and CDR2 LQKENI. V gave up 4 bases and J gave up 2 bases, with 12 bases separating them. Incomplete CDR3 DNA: TGTGCCAGCTCACTACAGGGACCCCCTGGAAACACC. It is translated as CASSLQGPPGNT. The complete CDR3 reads CASSLQGPPGNTIYF. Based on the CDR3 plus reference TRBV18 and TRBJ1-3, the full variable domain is NAGVMQNPRHLVRRRGQEARLRCSPMKGHSHVYWYRQLPEEGLKFMVYLQKENIIDESGMPKERFSAEFPKEGPSILRIQQVVRGDSAAYFCASSLQGPPGNTIYFGEGSWLTVV.

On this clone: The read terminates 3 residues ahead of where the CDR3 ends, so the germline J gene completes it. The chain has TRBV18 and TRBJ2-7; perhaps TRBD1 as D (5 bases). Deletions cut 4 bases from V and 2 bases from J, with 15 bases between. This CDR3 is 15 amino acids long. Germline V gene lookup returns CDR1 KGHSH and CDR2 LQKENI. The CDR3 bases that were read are TGTGCCAGCTCACTCCAGGCGACAGAGCCCTACGAG. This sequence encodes CASSLQATEPYE. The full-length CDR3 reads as CASSLQATEPYEQYF.

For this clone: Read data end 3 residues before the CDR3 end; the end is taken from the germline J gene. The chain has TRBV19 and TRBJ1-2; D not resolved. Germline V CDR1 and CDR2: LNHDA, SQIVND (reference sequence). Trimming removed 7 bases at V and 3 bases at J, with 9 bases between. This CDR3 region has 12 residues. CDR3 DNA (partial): TGTGCCAGTATCCGGGGAGACTATGGC. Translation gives CASIRGDYG. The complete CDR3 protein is CASIRGDYGYTF.

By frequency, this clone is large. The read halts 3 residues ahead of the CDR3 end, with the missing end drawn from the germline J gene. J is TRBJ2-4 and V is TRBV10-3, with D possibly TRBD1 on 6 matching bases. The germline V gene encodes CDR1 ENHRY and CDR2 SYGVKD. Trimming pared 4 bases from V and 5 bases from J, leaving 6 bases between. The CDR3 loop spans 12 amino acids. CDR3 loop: CAISAGENIQYF. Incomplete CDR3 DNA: TGTGCCATCAGTGCAGGGGAAAACATT.

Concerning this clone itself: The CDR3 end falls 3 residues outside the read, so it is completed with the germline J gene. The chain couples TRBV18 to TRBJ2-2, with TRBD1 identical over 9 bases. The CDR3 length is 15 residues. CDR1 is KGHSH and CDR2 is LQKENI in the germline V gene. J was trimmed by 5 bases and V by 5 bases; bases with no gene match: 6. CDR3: CASSFGQGRTGELFF. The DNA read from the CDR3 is TGTGCCAGCTCATTCGGACAGGGGAGGACCGGGGAG.

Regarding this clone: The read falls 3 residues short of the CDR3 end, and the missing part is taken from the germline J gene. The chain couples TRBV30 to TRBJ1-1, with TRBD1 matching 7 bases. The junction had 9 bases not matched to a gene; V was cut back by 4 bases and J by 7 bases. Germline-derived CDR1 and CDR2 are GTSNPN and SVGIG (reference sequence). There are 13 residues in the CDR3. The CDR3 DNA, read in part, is TGTGCCTGGAAGGCTAGGGGGCAAAGTGAA. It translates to CAWKARGQSE. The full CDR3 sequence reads CAWKARGQSEAFF.

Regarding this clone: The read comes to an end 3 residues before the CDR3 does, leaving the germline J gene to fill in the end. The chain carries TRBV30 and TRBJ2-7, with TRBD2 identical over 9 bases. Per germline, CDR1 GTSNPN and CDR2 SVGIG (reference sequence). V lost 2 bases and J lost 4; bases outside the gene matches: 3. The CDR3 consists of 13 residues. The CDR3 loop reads CAWSPGLAYEQYF. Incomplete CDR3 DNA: TGTGCCTGGAGTCCGGGACTAGCATACGAG.

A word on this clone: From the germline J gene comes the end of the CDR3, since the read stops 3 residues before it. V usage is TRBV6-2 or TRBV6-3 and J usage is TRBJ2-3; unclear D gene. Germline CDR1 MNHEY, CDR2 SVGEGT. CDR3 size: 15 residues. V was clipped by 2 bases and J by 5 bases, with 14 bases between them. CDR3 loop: CASSYPAQRGDTQYF. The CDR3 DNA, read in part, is TGTGCCAGCAGTTACCCCGCCCAGCGAGGAGATACG.

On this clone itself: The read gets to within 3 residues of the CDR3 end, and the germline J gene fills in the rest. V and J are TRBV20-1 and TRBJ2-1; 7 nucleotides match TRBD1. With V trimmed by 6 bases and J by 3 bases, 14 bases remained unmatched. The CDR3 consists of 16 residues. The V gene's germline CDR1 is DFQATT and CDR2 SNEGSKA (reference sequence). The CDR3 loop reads CSAEDRSGTDYNEQFF. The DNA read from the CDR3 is TGCAGTGCGGAGGATCGTTCCGGGACAGACTACAATGAG.

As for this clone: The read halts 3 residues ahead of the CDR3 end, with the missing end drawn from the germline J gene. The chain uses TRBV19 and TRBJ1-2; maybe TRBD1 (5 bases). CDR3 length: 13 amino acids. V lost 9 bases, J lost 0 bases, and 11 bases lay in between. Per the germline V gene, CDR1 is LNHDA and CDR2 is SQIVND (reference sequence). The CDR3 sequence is CASLDRSNYGYTF. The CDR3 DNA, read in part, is TGTGCCAGCCTTGACAGATCTAACTATGGC. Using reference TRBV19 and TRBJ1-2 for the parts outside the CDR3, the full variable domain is DGGITQSPKYLFRKEGQNVTLSCEQNLNHDAMYWYRQDPGQGLRLIYYSQIVNDFQKGDIAEGYSVSREKKESFPLTVTSAQKNPTAFYLCASLDRSNYGYTFGSGTRLTVV.

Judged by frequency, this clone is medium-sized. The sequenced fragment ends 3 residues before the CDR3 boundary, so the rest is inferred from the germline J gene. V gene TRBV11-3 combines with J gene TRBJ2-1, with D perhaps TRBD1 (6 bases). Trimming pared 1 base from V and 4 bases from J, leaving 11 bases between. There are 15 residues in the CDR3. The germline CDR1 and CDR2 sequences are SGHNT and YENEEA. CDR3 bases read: TGTGCCAGCAGCTTAGGGGTCCAGGGGTACAATGAG. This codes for CASSLGVQGYNE. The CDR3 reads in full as CASSLGVQGYNEQFF.

Incomplete CDR3 DNA: TGTGCCAGCAGCTCGCCCAATCCAGGAATTGACGAG. It yields the protein CASSSPNPGIDE. The whole CDR3 sequence is CASSSPNPGIDEQYF. The chain combines TRBV5-6 with TRBJ2-7; D unresolved. Read sequence stops 3 residues before the CDR3 end, and the germline J gene provides the missing end. Germline loops: CDR1 SGHDT, CDR2 YYEEEE. V was shortened by 3 bases and J by 5 bases, with 18 bases between the two germline ends. The CDR3 is made up of 15 amino acids.

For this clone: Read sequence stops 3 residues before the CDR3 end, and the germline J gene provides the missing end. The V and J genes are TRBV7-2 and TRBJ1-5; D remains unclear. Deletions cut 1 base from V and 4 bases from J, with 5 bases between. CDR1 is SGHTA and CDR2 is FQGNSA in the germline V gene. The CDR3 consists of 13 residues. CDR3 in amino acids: CASSLVSNQPQHF. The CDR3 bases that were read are TGTGCCAGCAGCTTAGTGTCGAATCAGCCC.

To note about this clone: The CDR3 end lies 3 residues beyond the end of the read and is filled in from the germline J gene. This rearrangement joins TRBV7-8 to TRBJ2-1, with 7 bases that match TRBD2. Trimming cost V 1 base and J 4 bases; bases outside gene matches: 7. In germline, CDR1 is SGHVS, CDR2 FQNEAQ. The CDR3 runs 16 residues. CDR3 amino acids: CASSLVGLADYNEQFF. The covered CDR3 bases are TGTGCCAGCAGCTTAGTCGGGCTAGCGGATTACAATGAG.

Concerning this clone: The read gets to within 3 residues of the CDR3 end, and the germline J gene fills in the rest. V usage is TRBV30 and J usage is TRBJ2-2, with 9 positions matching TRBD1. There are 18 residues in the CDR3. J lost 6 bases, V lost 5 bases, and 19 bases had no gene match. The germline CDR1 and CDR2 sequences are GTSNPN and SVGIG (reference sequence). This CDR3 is CAWSRPLFDRGVAGELFF. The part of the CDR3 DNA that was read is TGTGCCTGGTCCAGACCCCTCTTCGACAGGGGGGTGGCCGGGGAG.

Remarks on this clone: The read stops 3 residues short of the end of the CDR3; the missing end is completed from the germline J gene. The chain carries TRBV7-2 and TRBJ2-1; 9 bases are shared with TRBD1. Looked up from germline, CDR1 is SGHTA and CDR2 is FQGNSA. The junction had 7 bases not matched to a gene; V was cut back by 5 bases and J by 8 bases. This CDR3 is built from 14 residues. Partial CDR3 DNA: TGTGCCAGCAGCCGTCGGACAGGGGAAGATGAG. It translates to CASSRRTGEDE. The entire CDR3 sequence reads CASSRRTGEDEQFF.

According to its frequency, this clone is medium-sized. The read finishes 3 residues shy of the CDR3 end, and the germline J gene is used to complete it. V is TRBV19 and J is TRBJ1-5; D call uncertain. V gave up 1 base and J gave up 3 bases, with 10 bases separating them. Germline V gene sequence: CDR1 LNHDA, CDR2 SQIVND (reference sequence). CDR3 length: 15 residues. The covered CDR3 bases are TGTGCCAGTAGTATAGTCGTATCAGTCAATCAGCCC. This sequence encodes CASSIVVSVNQP. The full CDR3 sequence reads CASSIVVSVNQPQHF.

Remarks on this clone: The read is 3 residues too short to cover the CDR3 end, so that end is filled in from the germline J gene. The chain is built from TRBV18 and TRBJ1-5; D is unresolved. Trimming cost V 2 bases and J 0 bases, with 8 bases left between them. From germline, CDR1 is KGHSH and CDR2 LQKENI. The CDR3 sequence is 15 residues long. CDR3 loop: CASSPAPYSNQPQHF. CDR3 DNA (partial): TGTGCCAGCTCACCAGCCCCCTATAGCAATCAGCCC. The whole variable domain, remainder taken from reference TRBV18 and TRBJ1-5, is NAGVMQNPRHLVRRRGQEARLRCSPMKGHSHVYWYRQLPEEGLKFMVYLQKENIIDESGMPKERFSAEFPKEGPSILRIQQVVRGDSAAYFCASSPAPYSNQPQHFGDGTRLSIL.

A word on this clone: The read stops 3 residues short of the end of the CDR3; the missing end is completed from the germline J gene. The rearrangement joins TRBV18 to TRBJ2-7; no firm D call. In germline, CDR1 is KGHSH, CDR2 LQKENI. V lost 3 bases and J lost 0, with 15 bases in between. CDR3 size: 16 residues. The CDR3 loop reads CASSPDTVSLSYEQYF. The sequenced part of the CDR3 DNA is TGTGCCAGCTCACCCGATACAGTATCTCTCTCCTACGAG.